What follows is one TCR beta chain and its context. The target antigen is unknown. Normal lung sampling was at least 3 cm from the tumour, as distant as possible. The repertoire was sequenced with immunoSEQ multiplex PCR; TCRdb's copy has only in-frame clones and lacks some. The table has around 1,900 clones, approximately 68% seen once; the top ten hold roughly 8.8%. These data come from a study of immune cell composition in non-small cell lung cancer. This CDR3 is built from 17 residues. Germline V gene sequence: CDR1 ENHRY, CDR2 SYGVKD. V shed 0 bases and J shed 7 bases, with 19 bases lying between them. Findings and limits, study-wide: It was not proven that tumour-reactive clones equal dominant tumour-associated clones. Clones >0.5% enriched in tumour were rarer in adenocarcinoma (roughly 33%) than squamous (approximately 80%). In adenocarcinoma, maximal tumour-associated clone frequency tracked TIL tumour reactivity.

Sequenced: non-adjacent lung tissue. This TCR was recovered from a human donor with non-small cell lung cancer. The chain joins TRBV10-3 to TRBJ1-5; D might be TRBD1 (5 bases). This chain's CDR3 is CAISESPMRQPRQPQHF. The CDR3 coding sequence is TGTGCCATCAGTGAGTCACCTATGCGACAGCCAAGGCAGCCCCAGCATTTT.